The subject of this entry is one T cell receptor (beta chain). These data belong to a study of blood T cell repertoires in COVID-19. Study background: COVID-19 samples from acute and convalescent phases originated in the United States, Italy and Spain. The analysed material was cDNA or gDNA that came from T cells, B-cell-depleted T cells, or PBMCs.

Assay used: immunoSEQ multiplex PCR; TCRdb lists only in-frame clones, some missing. The sample has over 150,000 clones; around 90% are singletons. Germline V gives CDR1 LNHDA, CDR2 SQIVND (reference sequence). Trimming took 6 bases from V and 1 from J; bases not matched to a gene: 2. This CDR3 is built from 13 residues. Source material: peripheral blood. The chain is built from TRBV19 and TRBJ1-2, with 7 bases fitting TRBD1. This receptor was obtained from a man aged 18 to 35 with acute or convalescent COVID-19. The CDR3 sequence is CASRTGDNYGYTF. CDR3 bases: TGTGCCAGTAGAACAGGGGATAACTATGGCTACACCTTC.